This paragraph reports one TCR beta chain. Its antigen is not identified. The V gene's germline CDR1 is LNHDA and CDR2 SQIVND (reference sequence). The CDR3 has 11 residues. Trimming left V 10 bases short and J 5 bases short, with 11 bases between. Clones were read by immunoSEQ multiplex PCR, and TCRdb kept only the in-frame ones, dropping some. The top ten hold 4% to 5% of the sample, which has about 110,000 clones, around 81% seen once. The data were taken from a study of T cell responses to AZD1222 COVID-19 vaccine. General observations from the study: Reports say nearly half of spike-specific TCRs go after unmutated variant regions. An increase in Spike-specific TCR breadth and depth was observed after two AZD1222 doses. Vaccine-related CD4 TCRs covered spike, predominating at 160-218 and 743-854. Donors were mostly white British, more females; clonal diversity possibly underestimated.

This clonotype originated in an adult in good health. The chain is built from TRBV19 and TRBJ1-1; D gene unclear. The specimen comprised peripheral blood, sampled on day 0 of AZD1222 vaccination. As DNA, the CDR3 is TGTGCCATAAACACTGAGACTGAAGCTTTCTTT. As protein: CAINTETEAFF.